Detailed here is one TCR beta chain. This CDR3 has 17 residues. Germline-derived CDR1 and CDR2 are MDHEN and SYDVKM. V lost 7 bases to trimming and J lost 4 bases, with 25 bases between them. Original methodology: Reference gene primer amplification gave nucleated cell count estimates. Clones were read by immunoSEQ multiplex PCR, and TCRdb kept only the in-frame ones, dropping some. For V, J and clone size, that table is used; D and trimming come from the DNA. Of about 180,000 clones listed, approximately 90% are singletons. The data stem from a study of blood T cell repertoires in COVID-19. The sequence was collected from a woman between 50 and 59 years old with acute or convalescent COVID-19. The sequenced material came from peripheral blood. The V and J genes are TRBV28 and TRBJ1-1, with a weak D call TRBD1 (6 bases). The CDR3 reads CASNPRLGGGGRTEAFF. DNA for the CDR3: TGTGCCAGCAACCCCCGGTTGGGTGGGGGCGGTCGCACTGAAGCTTTCTTT.